This passage covers 7 T cell receptor beta chains from one sample sequenced in a study of cytomegalovirus exposure and HLA in healthy donors. PCR was performed using 60 Vbeta and 13 Jbeta primers. Clones were read by immunoSEQ multiplex PCR, and TCRdb kept only the in-frame ones, dropping some. The table has 220,000 or so clones, 75% seen once. Sample: PBMCs. The receptors were sampled from a woman in her twenties or thirties in good health and CMV-seronegative.

Only a few counts were recorded for this clone. The V and J genes are TRBV11-2 and TRBJ2-2; TRBD1 matches 8 bases. Germline V gene data show CDR1 as SGHAT and CDR2 as FQNNGV. V trimming: 5 bases; J trimming: 5 bases; junction bases outside the gene matches: 7. The CDR3 is 15 residues long. The CDR3 nucleotides are TGTGCCAGCAGCCTACAGGGGGTGGGGACCGGGGAGCTGTTTTTT. Residues: CASSLQGVGTGELFF.

The chain combines TRBV7-3 with TRBJ2-3; D is undetermined. This CDR3 has 13 residues. Per the germline V gene, CDR1 is SGHTA and CDR2 is FQGTGA. Trimming took off 1 base at V and 4 bases at J, with 6 bases between the two ends. The CDR3 coding sequence is TGTGCCAGCAGCTTAATAAATTCAGATACGCAGTATTTT. Translating gives CASSLINSDTQYF.

The gene calls are TRBV5-1 and TRBJ1-4; TRBD1 is a possible D gene (6 bases). CDR1 is SGHRS, CDR2 YFSETQ, per germline. V was pared by 4 bases and J by 8 bases, with 15 bases between. There are 14 residues in the CDR3. The CDR3 loop reads CASSQGNRDEKLFF. Written as DNA, the CDR3 is TGCGCCAGCAGCCAGGGGAACAGGGACGAAAAACTGTTTTTT. Full variable domain (remainder filled in from reference TRBV5-1 and TRBJ1-4): KAGVTQTPRYLIKTRGQQVTLSCSPISGHRSVSWYQQTPGQGLQFLFEYFSETQRNKGNFPGRFSGRQFSNSRSEMNVSTLELGDSALYLCASSQGNRDEKLFFGSGTQLSVL.

The chain carries TRBV25-1 and TRBJ2-7; no reliable D call. V dropped 6 bases and J dropped 3 bases, with 6 bases sitting between them. The length of the CDR3 is 11 residues. Germline loops: CDR1 MGHDK, CDR2 SYGVNS. Here the CDR3 DNA reads TGTGCCAGCAGGGGCTACTACGAGCAGTACTTC. This translates into CASRGYYEQYF.

The V and J genes are TRBV5-8 and TRBJ2-2; TRBD1 matches 8 bases. CDR1 SGHTS and CDR2 YDEGEE come from the germline V gene. CDR3 length: 15 residues. V lost 6 bases and J lost 5; bases outside the gene matches: 9. DNA of the CDR3: TGTGCCAGCAACGATAAACAGGGGGTTACCGGGGAGCTGTTTTTT. Its translation: CASNDKQGVTGELFF.

This chain links TRBV11-2 with TRBJ2-7, with 7 bases fitting TRBD1. This CDR3 spans 15 amino acids. Trimming cost V 4 bases and J 3 bases; bases outside gene matches: 9. Germline V gives CDR1 SGHAT, CDR2 FQNNGV. CDR3 coding DNA: TGTGCCAGCAGCTCCCTAATCAGGGGGAACTACGAGCAGTACTTC. It encodes CASSSLIRGNYEQYF.

The genes are TRBV5-1 and TRBJ2-7; 9 bases agree with TRBD2. V lost 4 bases, J lost 4 bases, and 12 bases stayed unmatched. There are 16 residues in the CDR3. Germline loops: CDR1 SGHRS, CDR2 YFSETQ. The DNA of the CDR3 is TGCGCCAGCAGCCAGACCCGGACTAGCGAGAAATACGAGCAGTACTTC. This sequence encodes CASSQTRTSEKYEQYF. The full variable domain, in which reference TRBV5-1 and TRBJ2-7 provide the parts outside the CDR3, is KAGVTQTPRYLIKTRGQQVTLSCSPISGHRSVSWYQQTPGQGLQFLFEYFSETQRNKGNFPGRFSGRQFSNSRSEMNVSTLELGDSALYLCASSQTRTSEKYEQYFGPGTRLTVT.